Presented here are 20 T cell receptor beta chains from one specimen sequenced in a study of pediatric ulcerative colitis. The data were produced by immunoSEQ multiplex PCR, yet TCRdb's version contains in-frame clones alone and is incomplete. Of 30,000 to 40,000 clones listed, 82% are singletons. The specimen sequenced was blood. The receptors come from a boy younger than 18 with severe ulcerative colitis.

V usage is TRBV25-1 and J usage is TRBJ2-7; D is unclear. This CDR3 spans 12 amino acids. Germline-derived CDR1 and CDR2 are MGHDK and SYGVNS. V lost 8 bases, J lost 2 bases, and 10 bases lay in between. CDR3 in amino acids: CASSKYAYEQYF. The CDR3 DNA reads as TGTGCCAGCTCGAAATATGCCTACGAGCAGTACTTC.

This rearrangement joins TRBV7-9 to TRBJ1-4; D may be TRBD1 (5 bases). The CDR3 has 15 amino acids. Trimming removed 4 bases at V and 2 bases at J, with 11 bases between. Germline lookup yields CDR1 SEHNR and CDR2 FQNEAQ (reference sequence). CDR3 sequence reads: CASSSLGGTNEKLFF. Written as DNA, the CDR3 is TGTGCCAGCAGCTCCCTGGGGGGGACTAATGAAAAACTGTTTTTT.

This clone is a singleton in its sample. V is TRBV11-2 and J is TRBJ1-1, with no clear D. Germline lookup yields CDR1 SGHAT and CDR2 FQNNGV. The CDR3 is 15 residues long. Trimming shortened V by 5 bases and J by 1 base, and 14 bases separated the two germline ends. The CDR3 here is CASSPTGPRNTEAFF. CDR3 sequence (DNA): TGTGCCAGCAGCCCCACCGGGCCCCGGAACACTGAAGCTTTCTTT.

This chain connects TRBV5-1 to TRBJ2-7; 7 bases map to TRBD2. Germline CDR1 is SGHRS and CDR2 is YFSETQ. The trim removed 5 bases at V and 2 bases at J, leaving 4 bases unmatched. This CDR3 spans 13 amino acids. CDR3 in amino acids: CASRRGTTYEQYF. The CDR3 DNA follows: TGCGCCAGCAGGCGGGGGACGACCTACGAGCAGTACTTC.

The V call is TRBV7-2, the J call TRBJ2-5; no reliable D call. Trimming shortened V by 1 base and J by 5 bases, and 11 bases separated the two germline ends. There are 14 residues in the CDR3. Germline assignment: CDR1 SGHTA and CDR2 FQGNSA. The CDR3 DNA follows: TGTGCCAGCAGCTTAGGGTGGGCGAGGGAGACCCAGTACTTC. Residues: CASSLGWARETQYF.

The V and J genes are TRBV6-4 and TRBJ2-1, with D perhaps given as TRBD1 or TRBD2 (6 bases each). In germline, CDR1 is MRHNA, CDR2 SNTAGT. Trimming removed 5 bases from V and 5 bases from J, with 16 bases in between. CDR3 length: 15 amino acids. The CDR3: CASSPSSGDNNEQFF. CDR3 coding DNA: TGTGCCAGCAGTCCCTCGTCGGGGGACAACAATGAGCAGTTCTTC.

V and J are TRBV29-1 and TRBJ1-1, with D unresolved. CDR1 SQVTM and CDR2 ANQGSEA come from the germline V gene. This CDR3 spans 13 amino acids. The V end lost 3 bases, the J end lost 0 bases, and 8 bases lay between the germline ends. The CDR3 protein is CSVEARMNTEAFF. CDR3 in DNA: TGCAGCGTTGAGGCCCGTATGAACACTGAAGCTTTCTTT.

V gene TRBV2 combines with J gene TRBJ2-2, with 7 bases lining up with TRBD1. CDR1 SNHLY and CDR2 FYNNEI come from the germline V gene. V dropped 5 bases and J dropped 2; count of bases not matched to a gene: 11. There are 17 residues in the CDR3. The CDR3 is CASSLLTGTANTGELFF. The DNA for the CDR3 is TGTGCCAGCAGTTTATTGACCGGGACAGCTAACACCGGGGAGCTGTTTTTT.

The chain employs TRBV27 and TRBJ1-4; D is ambiguous. Germline V gene sequence: CDR1 MNHEY, CDR2 SMNVEV (reference sequence). The length of the CDR3 is 15 residues. V lost 6 bases, J lost 6 bases, and 17 bases lay in between. CDR3 DNA: TGTGCCAGCAGCCTAGAGGGTCCAAGATATGAAAAACTGTTTTTT. It translates to CASSLEGPRYEKLFF.

The J gene is TRBJ2-3, the V gene TRBV7-3; D uncertain. The germline gives CDR1 SGHTA, CDR2 FQGTGA. Trimming shortened V by 1 base and J by 4 bases, and 6 bases separated the two germline ends. This CDR3 is 13 amino acids long. The CDR3, as DNA: TGTGCCAGCAGCTTAAATTTCCCAGATACGCAGTATTTT. It specifies CASSLNFPDTQYF.

This clone was observed a single time. In DNA, the CDR3 is TGTGCCAGCAGCGTTAGGGGCCTAGCGGGGACCTACAATGAGCAGTTCTTC. Translated, it gives CASSVRGLAGTYNEQFF. This chain connects TRBV9 to TRBJ2-1; 9 bases fit TRBD2. J was trimmed by 2 bases and V by 2 bases; bases with no gene match: 8. CDR1 is SGDLS, CDR2 YYNGEE, per germline. The CDR3 has 17 amino acids.

The chain uses TRBV4-1 and TRBJ1-3; possibly TRBD1 for D (5 bases). The V end was cut by 1 base, the J end by 7 bases, with 11 bases between. CDR3 size: 14 residues. Germline loops: CDR1 MGHRA, CDR2 YSYEKL. CDR3 in DNA: TGCGCCAGCAGCCAAGTGCGGGGGGAGAACACCATATATTTT. Amino acids: CASSQVRGENTIYF.

The chain employs TRBV30 and TRBJ1-2; 9 positions agree with TRBD1. The CDR3 length is 13 residues. Trimming cost V 5 bases and J 7 bases; bases outside gene matches: 8. Per the germline V gene, CDR1 is GTSNPN and CDR2 is SVGIG (reference sequence). CDR3: CAWGEQGASGYTF. In DNA form, the CDR3 reads TGTGCCTGGGGAGAACAGGGGGCTAGTGGCTACACCTTC.

About this clone: This specimen includes other DNA sequences encoding the same CDR3. The chain links TRBV6-5 to TRBJ2-1, with a weak D call TRBD2 (6 bases). V lost 5 bases and J lost 7, with 6 bases in between. Germline-derived CDR1 and CDR2 are MNHEY and SVGAGI. This CDR3 region has 11 residues. Here the CDR3 reads CASSRGNEQFF. CDR3 in DNA: TGTGCCAGCAGTCGGGGGAATGAGCAGTTCTTC.

The chain is built from TRBV4-1 and TRBJ2-3; perhaps TRBD1 as D (5 bases). Germline V lookup: CDR1 MGHRA, CDR2 YSYEKL. V shed 4 bases and J shed 0 bases, with 17 bases lying between them. The CDR3 loop spans 17 amino acids. CDR3 sequence reads: CASSPSEGAPSTDTQYF. The CDR3 nucleotides read TGCGCCAGCAGCCCCTCAGAAGGGGCTCCGAGCACAGATACGCAGTATTTT.

V is TRBV6-5 and J is TRBJ2-5, with D perhaps matching TRBD2 (7 bases). Germline V gives CDR1 MNHEY, CDR2 SVGAGI. The CDR3 loop spans 15 amino acids. V lost 8 bases and J lost 4, with 20 bases in between. CDR3 amino acids: CASSRGAGWGETQYF. DNA of the CDR3: TGTGCCAGCTCCCGGGGGGCCGGGTGGGGAGAGACCCAGTACTTC.

The table lists this clone with a few counts. The chain recombines TRBV28 with TRBJ1-6, with 7 bases fitting TRBD1. Looked up from germline, CDR1 is MDHEN and CDR2 is SYDVKM. CDR3 length: 17 amino acids. J gave up 8 bases and V 0 bases, and 10 bases lay outside the gene matches. The CDR3 loop reads CASSLWITGQFDSPLHF. CDR3 DNA: TGTGCCAGCAGTTTATGGATAACGGGACAGTTCGATTCACCCCTCCACTTT.

This clone was counted between two and nine times. The chain couples TRBV10-3 to TRBJ1-1; D gene unclear. Trimming took off 10 bases at V and 2 bases at J, with 11 bases between the two ends. Germline assignment: CDR1 ENHRY and CDR2 SYGVKD. This CDR3 region has 12 residues. The CDR3 nucleotides read TGTGCCACCCGCCAGGAAAACACTGAAGCTTTCTTT. It encodes CATRQENTEAFF.

The chain carries TRBV6-5 and TRBJ2-7, with D maybe TRBD1 (7 bases). The V gene's germline CDR1 is MNHEY and CDR2 SVGAGI. The V gene lost 5 bases and the J gene lost 4 bases, with 15 bases spanning the gap. The CDR3 is 14 residues long. The CDR3 sequence: CASSDWTGLYEQYF. Written as DNA, the CDR3 is TGTGCCAGCAGTGACTGGACAGGACTATACGAGCAGTACTTC.

This chain uses TRBV27 with TRBJ2-3; D call uncertain. This CDR3 comprises 12 residues. Trimming stripped 7 bases from V and 4 bases from J, with 9 bases between. Germline CDR1 MNHEY, CDR2 SMNVEV (reference sequence). CDR3 protein: CASTLRADTQYF. CDR3 coding DNA: TGTGCCAGCACCTTACGGGCAGATACGCAGTATTTT.